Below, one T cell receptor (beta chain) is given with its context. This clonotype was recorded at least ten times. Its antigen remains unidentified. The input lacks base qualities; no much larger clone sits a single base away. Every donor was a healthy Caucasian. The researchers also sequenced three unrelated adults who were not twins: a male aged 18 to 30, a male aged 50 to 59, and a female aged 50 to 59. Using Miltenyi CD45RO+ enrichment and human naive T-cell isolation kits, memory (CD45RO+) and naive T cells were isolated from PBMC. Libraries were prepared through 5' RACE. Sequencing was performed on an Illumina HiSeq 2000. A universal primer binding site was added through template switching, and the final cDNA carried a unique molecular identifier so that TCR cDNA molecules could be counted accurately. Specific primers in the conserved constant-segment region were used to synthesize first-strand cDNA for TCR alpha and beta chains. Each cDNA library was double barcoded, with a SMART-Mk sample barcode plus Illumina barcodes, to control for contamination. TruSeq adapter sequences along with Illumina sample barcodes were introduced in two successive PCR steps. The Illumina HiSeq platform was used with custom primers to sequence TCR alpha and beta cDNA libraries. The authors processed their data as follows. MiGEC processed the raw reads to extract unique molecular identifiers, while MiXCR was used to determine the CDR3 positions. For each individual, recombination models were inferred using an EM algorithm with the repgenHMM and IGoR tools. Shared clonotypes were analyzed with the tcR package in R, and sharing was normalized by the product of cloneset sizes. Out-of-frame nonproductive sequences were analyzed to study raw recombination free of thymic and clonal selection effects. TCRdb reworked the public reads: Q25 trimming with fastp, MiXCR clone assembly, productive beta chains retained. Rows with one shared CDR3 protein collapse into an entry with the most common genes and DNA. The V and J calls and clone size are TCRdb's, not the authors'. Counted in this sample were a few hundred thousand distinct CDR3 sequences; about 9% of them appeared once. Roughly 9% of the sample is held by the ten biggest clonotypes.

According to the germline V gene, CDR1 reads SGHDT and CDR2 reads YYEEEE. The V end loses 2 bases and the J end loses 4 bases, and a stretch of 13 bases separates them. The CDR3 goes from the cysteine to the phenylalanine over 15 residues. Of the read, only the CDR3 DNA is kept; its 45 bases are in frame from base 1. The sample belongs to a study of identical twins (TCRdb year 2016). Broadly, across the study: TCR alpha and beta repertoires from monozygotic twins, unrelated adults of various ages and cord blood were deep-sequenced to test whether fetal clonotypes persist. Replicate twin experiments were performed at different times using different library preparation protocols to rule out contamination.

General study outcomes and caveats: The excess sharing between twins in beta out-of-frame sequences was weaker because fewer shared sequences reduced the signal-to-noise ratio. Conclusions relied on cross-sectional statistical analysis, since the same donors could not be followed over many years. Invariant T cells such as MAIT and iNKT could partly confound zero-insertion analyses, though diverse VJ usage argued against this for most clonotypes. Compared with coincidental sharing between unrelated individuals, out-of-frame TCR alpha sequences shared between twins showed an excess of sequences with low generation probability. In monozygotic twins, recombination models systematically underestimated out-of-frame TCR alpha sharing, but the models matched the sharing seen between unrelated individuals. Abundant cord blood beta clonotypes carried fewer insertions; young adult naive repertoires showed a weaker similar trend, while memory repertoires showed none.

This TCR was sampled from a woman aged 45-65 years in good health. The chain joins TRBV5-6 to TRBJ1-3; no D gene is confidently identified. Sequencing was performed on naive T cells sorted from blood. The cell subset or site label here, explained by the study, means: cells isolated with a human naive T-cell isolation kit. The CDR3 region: CASSFFGAVGNTIYF. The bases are TGTGCCAGCAGCTTTTTCGGAGCGGTAGGAAACACCATATATTTT.